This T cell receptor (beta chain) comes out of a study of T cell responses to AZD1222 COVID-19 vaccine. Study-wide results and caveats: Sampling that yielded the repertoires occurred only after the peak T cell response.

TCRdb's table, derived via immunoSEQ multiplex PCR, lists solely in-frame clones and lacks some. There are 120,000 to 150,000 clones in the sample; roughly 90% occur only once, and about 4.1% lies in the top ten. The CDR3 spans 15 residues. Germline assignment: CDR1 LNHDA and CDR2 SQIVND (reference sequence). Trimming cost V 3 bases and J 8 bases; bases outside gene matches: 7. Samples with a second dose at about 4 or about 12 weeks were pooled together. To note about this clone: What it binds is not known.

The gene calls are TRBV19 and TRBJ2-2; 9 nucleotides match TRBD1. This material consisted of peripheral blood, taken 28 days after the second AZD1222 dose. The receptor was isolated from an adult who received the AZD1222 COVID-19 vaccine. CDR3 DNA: TGTGCCAGTAGTATGACACAGGGGGCTTTTGGGGAGCTGTTTTTT. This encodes CASSMTQGAFGELFF.